A selection of T cell receptor beta chains follows, all from one sample in a study of vaccination and CD4 T cells after COVID-19. These receptors have no known antigen. TCRdb reprocessed the PCR reads via MiXCR and lists one record per CDR3 protein. The sample has around 18,000 distinct CDR3 sequences, under 65% seen once. The sample here was CD4+ T cells from blood, cultured in vitro, taken about 7 months after SARS-CoV-2 vaccination. The receptors derive from a human donor who had recovered from COVID-19. Both conserved end residues are part of each CDR3. A D gene is named only where the DNA matches it firmly. The size field is filled for only some rows; it gives once, few, many or a size class.

D gene	V gene	J gene	clone size	CDR3 DNA	CDR3 protein
-	TRBV6-1	TRBJ1-1	few	TGTGCCAGCAGAATCGGACACTTCACTGAAGCTTTCTTT	CASRIGHFTEAFF
TRBD2	TRBV7-8	TRBJ2-7	-	TGTGCCAGCAGCCGTACCTGGGACTACCGATACGAGCAGTACTTC	CASSRTWDYRYEQYF
-	TRBV7-2	TRBJ2-1	few	TGTGCCAGCAGCTTAGCGTATAGCCTAGCGCCCTACAATGAGCAGTTCTTC	CASSLAYSLAPYNEQFF
-	TRBV6-1	TRBJ2-5	-	TGTGCCAGCAGCGGCGCGCCCATACGGACCCAGTACTTC	CASSGAPIRTQYF
-	TRBV5-1	TRBJ2-7	-	TGCGCCAGCAGCTCGGGCCAGGGGCTCTACGAGCAGTACTTC	CASSSGQGLYEQYF
TRBD1	TRBV11-3	TRBJ2-7	once	TGTGCCAGCAGCTCCCCTTGGACAGGGGGCTCCGAGCAGTACTTC	CASSSPWTGGSEQYF
TRBD2	TRBV7-3	TRBJ2-3	-	TGTGCCAGCAGCTTAACGGCTAGCGGGAGTGTCGCAGATACGCAGTATTTT	CASSLTASGSVADTQYF
-	TRBV6-1	TRBJ1-1	-	TGTGCCAGCAGTCGTCCTCCCCCGGGGCCTGAAGCTTTCTTT	CASSRPPPGPEAFF
TRBD2	TRBV6-5	TRBJ2-3	-	TGTGCCAGCAGTTACTCACGACTAGCGGGAGTCACAGATACGCAGTATTTT	CASSYSRLAGVTDTQYF
-	TRBV21-1	TRBJ2-5	-	TGTGCCAGCAGCCGACACAGGGGGCGGGCCTTGGACCAAGAGACCCAGTACTTC	CASSRHRGRALDQETQYF
-	TRBV7-2	TRBJ1-2	few	TGTGCCAGCAGCTTATCTCCAGGTTCGGACTATGGCTACACCTTC	CASSLSPGSDYGYTF
-	TRBV6-6	TRBJ1-1	once	TGTGCCAGCAGTTACTCGATGAGTAGATTGAACACTGAAGCTTTCTTT	CASSYSMSRLNTEAFF
-	TRBV20-1	TRBJ2-5	few	TGCAGTGCTAGTAGGGGCGGACCGAGGGCGGCCCAGTACTTC	CSASRGGPRAAQYF
-	TRBV15	TRBJ2-5	few	TGTGCCACCAGCAGAGCGGGGGTACCCGTGGAGACCCAGTACTTC	CATSRAGVPVETQYF
-	TRBV20-1	TRBJ1-2	-	TGCAGTGGGGTTCAGGACTCAGCTAACTATGGCTACACCTTC	CSGVQDSANYGYTF
-	TRBV12-3/TRBV12-4	TRBJ1-5	few	TGTGCCAGCAGTTTTAGGGGGAGCAATCAGCCCCAGCATTTT	CASSFRGSNQPQHF
TRBD2	TRBV2	TRBJ2-7	few	TGTGCCAGCAGGGGACTAGACTACGAGCAGTACTTC	CASRGLDYEQYF
-	TRBV7-7	TRBJ2-3	-	TGTGCTAGCAGCTTAGGCCCTCAACCGGGCACAGATACGCAGTATTTT	CASSLGPQPGTDTQYF
TRBD2	TRBV18	TRBJ2-5	-	TGTGCCAGCTCACGGAGTAAAATAGCGGGGGGTCAAGAGACCCAGTACTTC	CASSRSKIAGGQETQYF
-	TRBV7-2	TRBJ1-1	-	TGTGCCAGCAGCTTATTGCAGAACACTGAAGCTTTCTTT	CASSLLQNTEAFF
-	TRBV7-3	TRBJ1-1	-	TGTGCCAGCAGCTCGACAGTTAACACTGAAGCTTTCTTT	CASSSTVNTEAFF
-	TRBV2	TRBJ2-7	-	TGTGCCAGCAGTGAATATGCCTACGAGCAGTACTTC	CASSEYAYEQYF
-	TRBV7-9	TRBJ2-3	-	TGTGCCAGCAGCTTAGCAGATACGCAGTATTTT	CASSLADTQYF
-	TRBV6-1	TRBJ2-5	few	TGTGCCAGCAACCGGGACCGGCAAGAGACCCAGTACTTC	CASNRDRQETQYF
-	TRBV23-1	TRBJ1-1	-	TGCGCCAGCAGTCATTGCAGGGTCGGGGACACTGAAGCTTTCTTT	CASSHCRVGDTEAFF
TRBD2	TRBV20-1	TRBJ2-5	-	TGCAGTGTGGGGACTAGCTGGGAGACCCAGTACTTC	CSVGTSWETQYF
-	TRBV24-1	TRBJ2-5	-	TGTGCCACCAGTGACGAAAAAGAGACCCAGTACTTC	CATSDEKETQYF
-	TRBV6-1	TRBJ2-1	-	TGTGCCACCCACAGGGCCGATGTGGGCAATGAGCAGTTCTTC	CATHRADVGNEQFF
-	TRBV20-1	TRBJ2-1	-	TGCAGTGCTAGAGATTCGCTAACCGGTGAGCAGTTCTTC	CSARDSLTGEQFF
TRBD2	TRBV20-1	TRBJ2-5	-	TGCAGTGCTAGAGTCGGGGGGCAAGAGACCCAGTACTTC	CSARVGGQETQYF
TRBD1	TRBV7-8	TRBJ2-3	-	TGTGCCAGCAGTAAATGGCCCCGGGACAGGGGAACGCGGGAAGATACGCAGTATTTT	CASSKWPRDRGTREDTQYF
-	TRBV11-3	TRBJ2-3	-	TGTGCCAGCAGGAACACAGATACGCAGTATTTT	CASRNTDTQYF
-	TRBV19	TRBJ2-5	-	TGTGCCAGCAGTTTAGGGCGGGGGCGGTTTGAGACCCAGTACTTC	CASSLGRGRFETQYF
TRBD1	TRBV15	TRBJ1-5	-	TGTGCCACCAGCAGAGATCCGGGGCAGGGGGAACAGCCCCAGCATTTT	CATSRDPGQGEQPQHF
-	TRBV2	TRBJ2-1	-	TGTGCCAGCGGGTCTACCGTTAACAATGAGCAGTTCTTC	CASGSTVNNEQFF
-	TRBV5-1	TRBJ2-5	medium-sized	TGCGCCAGCAGCTTGGATGCGGGGCCGCAAGAGACCCAGTACTTC	CASSLDAGPQETQYF
-	TRBV18	TRBJ2-1	-	TGTGCCAGCTCACCAACAGTAGACAATGAGCAGTTCTTC	CASSPTVDNEQFF